This TCR beta chain was sequenced during a study of cytomegalovirus exposure and HLA in healthy donors. V was trimmed by 2 bases and J by 11 bases, leaving 13 bases between them. The CDR3 extends over 12 amino acids. Germline V gene sequence: CDR1 SQVTM, CDR2 ANQGSEA. PCR used 60 Vbeta primers and 13 Jbeta primers. Sequencing used immunoSEQ multiplex PCR; TCRdb keeps in-frame clones, though not all of them. The profile shows under 150,000 clones, roughly four fifths of them singletons. Sequences were obtained from PBMCs. This receptor was taken from a male donor in good health and CMV-seropositive. The genes are TRBV29-1 and TRBJ2-4; tentative D call: TRBD1 (5 bases). In DNA form, the CDR3 reads TGCAGCGTTGAAAGCCAGGGCGACCTTCAGTACTTC. Translation gives CSVESQGDLQYF.